The clone carrying this TCR beta chain was counted at least ten times. The sample belongs to a study of T-cell reconstitution after alpha-beta-depleted transplantation in children. This CDR3 has 13 residues. The germline V gene has CDR1 SEHNR and CDR2 FQNEAQ (reference sequence). Trimming removed 6 bases at V and 1 base at J, with 9 bases between. This sample's TCRbeta library carried unique molecular identifier barcodes. TCRdb called the PCR reads again in MiXCR, with one record for every CDR3 protein. This sample has some 200,000 distinct CDR3 sequences, with roughly 15% found just once. The sample in question was PBMCs from the stem cell graft donor, obtained from the stem cell graft. This chain links TRBV7-9 with TRBJ1-1, with D hard to call. The receptor's source is a human donor who donated a stem cell graft to a child with acute lymphoblastic leukemia. The CDR3 coding sequence is TGTGCCAGCAGGAGCCTATCGAACACTGAAGCTTTCTTT. Protein: CASRSLSNTEAFF.